What follows are 32 T cell receptor beta chains derived from one specimen sequenced in a study of blood T cell repertoires in COVID-19. This table comes from immunoSEQ multiplex PCR, and its TCRdb copy is limited to in-frame clones, with some not included. Found here are around 98,000 clones, approximately 79% of them singletons; the top ten hold 11%. Sequencing was performed on peripheral blood. All receptors come from a man aged 70-80 years with active or convalescent COVID-19.

The V call is TRBV4-1, the J call TRBJ2-1; weak D call: TRBD1 (5 bases). Trimming shortened V by 4 bases and J by 4 bases, and 8 bases separated the two germline ends. CDR1 is MGHRA, CDR2 YSYEKL, per germline. CDR3 length: 13 residues. The CDR3 loop is CASSPRDYNEQFF. For the CDR3, the DNA is TGCGCCAGCAGCCCCAGGGATTACAATGAGCAGTTCTTC.

The rearrangement joins TRBV19 to TRBJ1-4; D is perhaps TRBD1 (5 bases). This CDR3 is 15 amino acids long. Deletions cut 2 bases from V and 4 bases from J, with 11 bases between. The germline gives CDR1 LNHDA, CDR2 SQIVND (reference sequence). The CDR3 here is CASSIYGAGNEKLFF. In DNA form, the CDR3 reads TGTGCCAGTAGTATATATGGGGCCGGTAATGAAAAACTGTTTTTT.

V usage is TRBV12-3 or TRBV12-4 and J usage is TRBJ2-1, with D perhaps TRBD2 (6 bases). The CDR3 contains 11 residues. The ends were cut back, 7 bases at V and 9 bases at J, with 10 bases in the middle. CDR3 coding DNA: TGTGCCAGCACCGGGCGGGGTGAGCAGTTCTTC. Translation gives CASTGRGEQFF.

The chain uses TRBV18 and TRBJ2-7, with TRBD1 identical over 7 bases. The V segment lost 2 bases and the J segment 2 bases; nucleotides outside the gene matches: 6. The CDR3 totals 15 residues. The germline CDR1 and CDR2 sequences are KGHSH and LQKENI. The CDR3 nucleotides read TGTGCCAGCTCACCATCGAGGGACAGACCCTACGAGCAGTACTTC. Translation: CASSPSRDRPYEQYF. The full variable domain, its missing parts supplied by reference TRBV18 and TRBJ2-7, is NAGVMQNPRHLVRRRGQEARLRCSPMKGHSHVYWYRQLPEEGLKFMVYLQKENIIDESGMPKERFSAEFPKEGPSILRIQQVVRGDSAAYFCASSPSRDRPYEQYFGPGTRLTVT.

J is TRBJ1-2 and V is TRBV6-5; 9 positions match TRBD1. The germline V gene encodes CDR1 MNHEY and CDR2 SVGAGI. J was trimmed by 5 bases and V by 5 bases; bases with no gene match: 3. The CDR3 spans 13 residues. CDR3: CASSTGGGYGYTF. The CDR3 nucleotides are TGTGCCAGCAGTACAGGGGGCGGTTATGGCTACACCTTC.

For this clone: Other DNA sequences in this specimen translate into the identical CDR3. The V and J genes are TRBV7-9 and TRBJ1-2; 8 nucleotides line up with TRBD1. V lost 5 bases and J lost 5; bases outside the gene matches: 7. Germline CDR1 is SEHNR and CDR2 is FQNEAQ (reference sequence). This CDR3 contains 14 residues. CDR3 nucleotides: TGTGCCAGCAGCCCCGGACAGGGTCGATATGGCTACACCTTC. It translates to CASSPGQGRYGYTF.

This clone was seen just once. The CDR3 DNA reads as TGCGCCAGCAGCCCCCCCGAGGCCTTCAATCAGCCCCAGCATTTT. It encodes CASSPPEAFNQPQHF. V and J are TRBV4-1 and TRBJ1-5; D remains ambiguous. V was trimmed by 4 bases and J by 3 bases, leaving 13 bases between them. The CDR3 runs 15 residues. The V gene's germline CDR1 is MGHRA and CDR2 YSYEKL.

The chain combines TRBV18 with TRBJ1-2; no definite D call. CDR1 is KGHSH and CDR2 is LQKENI in the germline V gene. V lost 1 base to trimming and J lost 2 bases, with 11 bases between them. The CDR3 runs 15 residues. For the CDR3, the DNA is TGTGCCAGCTCACCACTTGCCGGTACCAACTATGGCTACACCTTC. Translated, it gives CASSPLAGTNYGYTF.

The gene calls are TRBV18 and TRBJ1-3, with a possible D match to TRBD1 (5 bases). V lost 3 bases and J 2 bases, leaving 17 bases between the germline ends. Germline CDR1 and CDR2: KGHSH and LQKENI. This CDR3 region has 17 residues. CDR3 sequence reads: CASSPNHPDSPGNTIYF. In DNA form, the CDR3 reads TGTGCCAGCTCACCCAACCACCCAGACAGTCCTGGAAACACCATATATTTT.

The gene calls are TRBV5-1 and TRBJ2-7, with 7 nucleotides matching TRBD2. V shed 4 bases, J shed 1 base, and the junction held 8 bases outside the gene matches. This CDR3 is built from 15 residues. Germline V CDR1 and CDR2: SGHRS, YFSETQ. The CDR3 is CASSPRPGLSYEQYF. The DNA of the CDR3 is TGCGCCAGCAGCCCTCGACCGGGACTATCCTACGAGCAGTACTTC.

This chain links TRBV5-6 with TRBJ1-1, with D unresolved. Trimming removed 0 bases at V and 1 base at J, with 10 bases between. The germline CDR1 and CDR2 sequences are SGHDT and YYEEEE. This CDR3 is 15 amino acids long. Here the CDR3 reads CASSLGAGRNTEAFF. DNA for the CDR3: TGTGCCAGCAGCTTGGGGGCCGGGAGGAACACTGAAGCTTTCTTT.

V is TRBV6-6 and J is TRBJ1-5, with no clear D. Germline V lookup: CDR1 MNHNY, CDR2 SVGAGI (reference sequence). The CDR3 is made up of 15 amino acids. The ends were cut back, 7 bases at V and 5 bases at J, with 18 bases in the middle. This chain's CDR3 is CASTQAGRGDQPQHF. The CDR3 DNA follows: TGTGCCAGCACCCAGGCGGGAAGAGGAGATCAGCCCCAGCATTTT.

This chain uses TRBV5-8 with TRBJ1-5; TRBD1 matches at 7 bases. From germline, CDR1 is SGHTS and CDR2 YDEGEE. The CDR3 is 15 residues long. V dropped 0 bases and J dropped 3; count of bases not matched to a gene: 3. The CDR3 sequence is CASSLGTGDNQPQHF. CDR3 in DNA: TGTGCCAGCAGCTTGGGGACAGGCGACAATCAGCCCCAGCATTTT.

The V call is TRBV7-9, the J call TRBJ2-3, with TRBD1 identical over 9 bases. In germline, CDR1 is SEHNR, CDR2 FQNEAQ (reference sequence). The CDR3 has 16 residues. V shed 5 bases, J shed 3 bases, and the junction held 9 bases outside the gene matches. CDR3 DNA: TGTGCCAGCAGCGGTTGGACAGGGGACAGTACAGATACGCAGTATTTT. It is translated as CASSGWTGDSTDTQYF.

The chain uses TRBV28 and TRBJ1-5; 8 nucleotides match TRBD1. With V trimmed by 4 bases and J by 5 bases, 7 bases remained unmatched. Looked up from germline, CDR1 is MDHEN and CDR2 is SYDVKM. The CDR3 has 15 residues. CDR3 protein: CASSSKDRVYQPQHF. CDR3 nucleotide sequence: TGTGCCAGCAGTTCCAAGGACAGGGTATATCAGCCCCAGCATTTT.

V gene TRBV30 combines with J gene TRBJ1-1, with TRBD1 as a possible D gene (5 bases). The V gene's germline CDR1 is GTSNPN and CDR2 SVGIG (reference sequence). The germline V and J ends were trimmed by 4 bases and 1 base, with 13 bases remaining between them. This CDR3 is built from 14 residues. CDR3 nucleotides: TGTGCCTGGAAACCCCAGGGAAGGAACACTGAAGCTTTCTTT. Protein: CAWKPQGRNTEAFF. Complete variable domain (other parts from reference TRBV30 and TRBJ1-1): SQTIHQWPATLVQPVGSPLSLECTVEGTSNPNLYWYRQAAGRGLQLLFYSVGIGQISSEVPQNLSASRPQDRQFILSSKKLLLSDSGFYLCAWKPQGRNTEAFFGQGTRLTVV.

The chain uses TRBV20-1 and TRBJ1-2; D is uncertain. Germline loops: CDR1 DFQATT, CDR2 SNEGSKA (reference sequence). V lost 2 bases and J 8 bases, leaving 3 bases between the germline ends. The CDR3 spans 9 residues. The CDR3: CSARRGYTF. CDR3 DNA sequence: TGCAGTGCTAGACGGGGCTACACCTTC.

The V gene is TRBV11-2, the J gene TRBJ2-7; D ambiguous. Germline CDR1 reads SGHAT; CDR2 reads FQNNGV. The length of the CDR3 is 12 residues. V was trimmed by 3 bases and J by 5 bases, leaving 8 bases between them. This CDR3 reads CASSFDFNEQYF. CDR3 coding DNA: TGTGCCAGCAGCTTTGACTTTAACGAGCAGTACTTC.

The J gene is TRBJ2-3, the V gene TRBV5-6; 8 bases align to TRBD1. In germline, CDR1 is SGHDT, CDR2 YYEEEE. This CDR3 is built from 17 residues. Trimming removed 3 bases from V and 1 base from J; junction bases left unmatched: 10. The chain's CDR3 is CASSWAGQGIGTDTQYF. CDR3 DNA: TGTGCCAGCAGCTGGGCCGGACAGGGAATTGGCACAGATACGCAGTATTTT.

The chain links TRBV11-2 to TRBJ1-6; tentative D call: TRBD1 (5 bases). The ends were cut back, 0 bases at V and 10 bases at J, with 13 bases in the middle. The CDR3 length is 15 residues. The V gene's germline CDR1 is SGHAT and CDR2 FQNNGV. The CDR3 spells CASSLEGGERSPLHF. The DNA of the CDR3 is TGTGCCAGCAGCTTAGAGGGAGGGGAGAGATCACCCCTCCACTTT. Based on the CDR3 plus reference TRBV11-2 and TRBJ1-6, the full variable domain is EAGVAQSPRYKIIEKRQSVAFWCNPISGHATLYWYQQILGQGPKLLIQFQNNGVVDDSQLPKDRFSAERLKGVDSTLKIQPAKLEDSAVYLCASSLEGGERSPLHFGNGTRLTVT.

The chain has TRBV30 and TRBJ2-7, with 7 bases identical to TRBD1. J gave up 3 bases and V 8 bases, and 7 bases lay outside the gene matches. CDR1 GTSNPN and CDR2 SVGIG come from the germline V gene (reference sequence). The CDR3 sequence is 12 residues long. CDR3 loop: CASKGAIYEQYF. DNA of the CDR3: TGTGCCAGCAAGGGGGCGATCTACGAGCAGTACTTC.

The CDR3 DNA reads TGTGCCAGCAGCCAAGCGGGGGAGGGAGATACGCAGTATTTT. This translates into CASSQAGEGDTQYF. This chain uses TRBV5-4 with TRBJ2-3, with TRBD2 matching over 8 bases. V lost 4 bases and J lost 5; bases outside the gene matches: 6. The CDR3 has 14 residues. The germline V gene encodes CDR1 SGHNT and CDR2 YYREEE (reference sequence). Drawing the rest from reference TRBV5-4 and TRBJ2-3, the complete variable domain is ETGVTQSPTHLIKTRGQQVTLRCSSQSGHNTVSWYQQALGQGPQFIFQYYREEENGRGNFPPRFSGLQFPNYSSELNVNALELDDSALYLCASSQAGEGDTQYFGPGTRLTVL.

This clone appeared once. The genes are TRBV24-1 and TRBJ2-3; TRBD2 agrees at 8 bases. Losses at the gene ends were 8 bases for V and 2 bases for J; bases not matched to a gene: 8. Germline V gene lookup returns CDR1 KGHDR and CDR2 SFDVKD. CDR3 length: 15 residues. CDR3 region: CATNVGGGSTDTQYF. DNA of the CDR3: TGTGCCACCAACGTGGGCGGGGGGTCCACAGATACGCAGTATTTT.

The genes are TRBV6-2 or TRBV6-3 and TRBJ1-5, with 7 bases fitting TRBD1. Germline values: CDR1 MNHEY, CDR2 SVGEGT. The trim removed 2 bases at V and 8 bases at J, leaving 18 bases unmatched. This CDR3 is 18 amino acids long. The CDR3 DNA is TGTGCCAGCAGTTACGCAAAGGGGCCGGGACAGCAATCGAAGCCCCAGCATTTT. Its translation: CASSYAKGPGQQSKPQHF.

This clone was counted between two and nine times. The chain joins TRBV27 to TRBJ1-6; 7 bases map to TRBD1. This CDR3 contains 14 residues. Germline values: CDR1 MNHEY, CDR2 SMNVEV (reference sequence). V trimming: 6 bases; J trimming: 7 bases; junction bases outside the gene matches: 6. The CDR3 spells CASRPTGWNSPLHF. Written as DNA, the CDR3 is TGTGCCAGCAGGCCGACAGGGTGGAATTCACCCCTCCACTTT.

The chain recombines TRBV7-9 with TRBJ1-2, with D tentatively TRBD1 (5 bases). The germline CDR1 and CDR2 sequences are SEHNR and FQNEAQ (reference sequence). V was clipped by 4 bases and J by 5 bases, with 20 bases between them. CDR3 length: 16 residues. The CDR3 nucleotides read TGTGCCAGCAGCTCTACCGATGGGGCCCTCATTTATGGCTACACCTTC. Residues: CASSSTDGALIYGYTF.

The V and J genes are TRBV6-4 and TRBJ2-3; 13 bases are a match to TRBD2. The ends lost 4 bases at V and 4 bases at J; junction bases unmatched: 5. This CDR3 comprises 16 residues. CDR1 is MRHNA and CDR2 is SNTAGT in the germline V gene. The CDR3 DNA sequence: TGTGCCAGCAGTGCCACTAGCGGGGGGGCGTCAGATACGCAGTATTTT. Translation: CASSATSGGASDTQYF.

DNA for the CDR3: TGTCCTGGGAGCGCACAGTGGGGCGGCCAAGAGACCCAGTACTTC. Translation gives CPGSAQWGGQETQYF. This chain links TRBV22-1 with TRBJ2-5; TRBD1, the D gene given by the table, was not confirmed from the DNA. TRBV22-1 is termed a pseudogene. CDR3 length equals 15 residues.

On this clone: Other DNA sequences within the sample encode an identical CDR3. The rearrangement uses TRBV5-5 and TRBJ1-4; 7 nucleotides line up with TRBD1. V lost 3 bases and J lost 4; bases outside the gene matches: 3. CDR1 is SGHKS, CDR2 YYEKEE, per germline (reference sequence). There are 14 residues in the CDR3. CDR3 loop: CASSSGQLNEKLFF. In DNA, the CDR3 is TGTGCCAGCAGCTCGGGACAGCTTAATGAAAAACTGTTTTTT. The full variable domain, with the rest looked up from reference TRBV5-5 and TRBJ1-4, is DAGVTQSPTHLIKTRGQQVTLRCSPISGHKSVSWYQQVLGQGPQFIFQYYEKEERGRGNFPDRFSARQFPNYSSELNVNALLLGDSALYLCASSSGQLNEKLFFGSGTQLSVL.

This clone was observed a few times. The V gene is TRBV19, the J gene TRBJ1-5; D not certain. Trimming cost V 7 bases and J 0 bases, with 10 bases left between them. CDR1 is LNHDA, CDR2 SQIVND, per germline (reference sequence). There are 14 residues in the CDR3. CDR3 sequence (DNA): TGTGCCAGTACGGTTGATTATAGCAATCAGCCCCAGCATTTT. This translates into CASTVDYSNQPQHF.

The rearrangement uses TRBV6-6 and TRBJ2-7; the match to TRBD1 covers 7 bases. This CDR3 spans 14 amino acids. V shed 10 bases and J 3 bases; nucleotides not matched to a gene: 12. Germline CDR1 MNHNY, CDR2 SVGAGI (reference sequence). The CDR3 sequence is CATKSGTVVYEQYF. Written as DNA, the CDR3 is TGTGCCACCAAATCCGGGACAGTGGTCTACGAGCAGTACTTC.

This clone was seen only a few times. The chain combines TRBV15 with TRBJ2-5; the D gene is possibly TRBD1 (5 bases). V was shortened by 0 bases and J by 0 bases, with 8 bases between the two germline ends. The V gene's germline CDR1 is LNHNV and CDR2 YYDKDF (reference sequence). The CDR3 is made up of 15 amino acids. This CDR3 is CATSRDGRDQETQYF. The CDR3 DNA follows: TGTGCCACCAGCAGAGATGGCAGGGACCAAGAGACCCAGTACTTC.